These T cell receptor beta chains were read from a single sample in a study of CD8+ T cells in alopecia areata. Libraries were prepared by immunoSEQ multiplex PCR; TCRdb keeps only in-frame clonotypes and omits some of them. The sample holds under 300,000 clones; 67% are singletons and the top ten take roughly 1.2%. The sample here was CD4+ T cells sorted from blood, taken at week 0. All receptors come from a human donor with alopecia areata. CDR3s leave out the opening cysteine and the closing phenylalanine or tryptophan. For some rows the clone size is stated as once, few or many, or as a class when expanded; others skip it.

v_gene	len	j_gene	abundance	CDR3aa
TRBV19	11	TRBJ2-2	-	ASGLALPGELF
TRBV5-1	11	TRBJ2-7	-	ASSSGPSYEQY
TRBV29-1	10	TRBJ1-3	-	SVAPSINTIY
TRBV10-3	11	TRBJ2-5	-	AISDVFSQTQY
TRBV25-1	12	TRBJ2-2	-	ASSESHDTGELF
TRBV29-1	11	TRBJ2-5	-	SVERRRQETQY
TRBV6-6	11	TRBJ1-2	-	ASSRTENYGYT
TRBV7-2	12	TRBJ2-7	-	ASSLGRVENEQY
TRBV9	14	TRBJ2-5	-	ASSAHQTGYQETQY
TRBV29-1	11	TRBJ2-1	-	SVWIGSYNEQF
TRBV30	14	TRBJ2-1	-	AWTTPGTRSHNEQF
TRBV2	12	TRBJ1-5	few	ASSEGNSNQPQH
TRBV29-1	11	TRBJ2-2	-	SVEPGSTGELF
TRBV10-2	12	TRBJ2-5	few	ASSLGRYQETQY
TRBV2	13	TRBJ2-7	-	ASSESGQGPYEQY
TRBV7-2	11	TRBJ2-1	once	ASSPLLNNEQF
TRBV25-1	13	TRBJ2-4	-	ASSEPRAAGNIQY
TRBV18	13	TRBJ1-6	few	ASSPETGGNSPLH
TRBV11-1	13	TRBJ1-3	-	ASSGDGDSGNTIY
TRBV7-8	12	TRBJ2-5	-	ASSSRTVQETQY
TRBV15	11	TRBJ2-5	-	ATSRGNQETQY
TRBV6-5	12	TRBJ2-5	-	ASRPDRGIETQY
TRBV7-2	9	TRBJ2-5	-	ASSLKETQY
TRBV7-2	12	TRBJ2-7	-	ASSLSTGSYEQY
TRBV15	12	TRBJ2-5	-	ATSRHKLQETQY
TRBV7-9	14	TRBJ2-5	once	ASSLGTADLQETQY
TRBV30	13	TRBJ2-3	few	AWSLGAGSPDTQY